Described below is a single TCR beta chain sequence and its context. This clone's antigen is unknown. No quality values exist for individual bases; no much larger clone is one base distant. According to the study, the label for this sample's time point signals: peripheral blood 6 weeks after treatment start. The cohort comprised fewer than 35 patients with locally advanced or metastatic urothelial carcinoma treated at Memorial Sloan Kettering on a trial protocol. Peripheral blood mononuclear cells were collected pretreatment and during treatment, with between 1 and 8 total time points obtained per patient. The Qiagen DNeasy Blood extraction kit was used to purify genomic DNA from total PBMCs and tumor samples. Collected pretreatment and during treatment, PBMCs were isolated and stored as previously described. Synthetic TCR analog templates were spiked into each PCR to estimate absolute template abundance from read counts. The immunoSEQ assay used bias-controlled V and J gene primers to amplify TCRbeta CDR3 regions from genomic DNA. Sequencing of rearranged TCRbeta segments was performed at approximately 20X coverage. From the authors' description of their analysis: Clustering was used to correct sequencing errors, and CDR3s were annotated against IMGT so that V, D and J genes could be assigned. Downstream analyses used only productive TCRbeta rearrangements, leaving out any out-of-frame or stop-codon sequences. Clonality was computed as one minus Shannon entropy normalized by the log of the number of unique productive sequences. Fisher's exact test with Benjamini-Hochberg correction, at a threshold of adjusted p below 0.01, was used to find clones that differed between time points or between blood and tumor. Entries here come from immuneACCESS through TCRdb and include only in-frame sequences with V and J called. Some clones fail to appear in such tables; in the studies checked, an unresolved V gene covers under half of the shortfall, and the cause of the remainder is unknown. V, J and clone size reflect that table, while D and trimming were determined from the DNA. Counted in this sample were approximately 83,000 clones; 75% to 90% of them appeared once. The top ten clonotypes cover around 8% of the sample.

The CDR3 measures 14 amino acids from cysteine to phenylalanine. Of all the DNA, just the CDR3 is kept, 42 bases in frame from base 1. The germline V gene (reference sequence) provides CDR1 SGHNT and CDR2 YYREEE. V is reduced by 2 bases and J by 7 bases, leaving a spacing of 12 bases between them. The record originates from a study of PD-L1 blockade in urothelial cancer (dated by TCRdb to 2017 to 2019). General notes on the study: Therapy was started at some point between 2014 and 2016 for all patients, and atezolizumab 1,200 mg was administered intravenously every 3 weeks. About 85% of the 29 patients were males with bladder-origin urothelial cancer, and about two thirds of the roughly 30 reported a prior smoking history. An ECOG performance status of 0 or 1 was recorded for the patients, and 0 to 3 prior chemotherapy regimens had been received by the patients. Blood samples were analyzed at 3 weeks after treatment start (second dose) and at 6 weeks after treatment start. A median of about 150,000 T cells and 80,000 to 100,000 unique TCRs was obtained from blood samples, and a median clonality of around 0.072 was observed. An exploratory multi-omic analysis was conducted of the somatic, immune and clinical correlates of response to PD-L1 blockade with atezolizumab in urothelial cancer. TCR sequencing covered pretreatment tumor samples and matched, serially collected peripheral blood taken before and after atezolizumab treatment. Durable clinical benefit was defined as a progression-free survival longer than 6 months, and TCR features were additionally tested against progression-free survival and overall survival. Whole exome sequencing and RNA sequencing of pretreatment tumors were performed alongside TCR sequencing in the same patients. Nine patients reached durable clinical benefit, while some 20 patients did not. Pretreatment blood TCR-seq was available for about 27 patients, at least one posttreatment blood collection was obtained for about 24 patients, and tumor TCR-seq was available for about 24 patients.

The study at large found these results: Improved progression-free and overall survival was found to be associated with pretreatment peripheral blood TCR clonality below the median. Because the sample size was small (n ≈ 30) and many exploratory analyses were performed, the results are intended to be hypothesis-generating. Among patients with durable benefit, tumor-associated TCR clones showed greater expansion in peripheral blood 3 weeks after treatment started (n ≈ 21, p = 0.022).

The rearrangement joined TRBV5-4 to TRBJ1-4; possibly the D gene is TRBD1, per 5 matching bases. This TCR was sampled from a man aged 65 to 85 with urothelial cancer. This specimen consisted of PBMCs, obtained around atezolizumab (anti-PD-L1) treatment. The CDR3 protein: CASSFQGEGEKLFF. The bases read TGTGCCAGCAGCTTTCAGGGTGAAGGTGAAAAACTGTTTTTT. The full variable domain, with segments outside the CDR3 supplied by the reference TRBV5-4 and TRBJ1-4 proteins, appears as ETGVTQSPTHLIKTRGQQVTLRCSSQSGHNTVSWYQQALGQGPQFIFQYYREEENGRGNFPPRFSGLQFPNYSSELNVNALELDDSALYLCASSFQGEGEKLFFGSGTQLSVL.